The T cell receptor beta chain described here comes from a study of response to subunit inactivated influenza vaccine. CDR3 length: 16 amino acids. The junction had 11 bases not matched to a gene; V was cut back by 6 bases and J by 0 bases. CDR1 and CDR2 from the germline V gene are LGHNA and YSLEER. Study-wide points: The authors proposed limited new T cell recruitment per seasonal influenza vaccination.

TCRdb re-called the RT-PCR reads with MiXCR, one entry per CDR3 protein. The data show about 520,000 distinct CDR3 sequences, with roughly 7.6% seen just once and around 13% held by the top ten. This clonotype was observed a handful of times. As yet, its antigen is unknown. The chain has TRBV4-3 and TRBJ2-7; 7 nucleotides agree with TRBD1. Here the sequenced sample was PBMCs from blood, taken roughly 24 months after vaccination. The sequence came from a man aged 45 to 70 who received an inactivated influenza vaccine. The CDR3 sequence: CASRLTSTGSSYEQYF. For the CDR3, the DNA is TGCGCCAGCAGACTCACATCGACAGGGAGCTCCTACGAGCAGTACTTC.